Listed here are 10 T cell receptor beta chains from one sample, sequenced in a study of shared clonotypes between healthy human individuals. Sequenced by immunoSEQ multiplex PCR; TCRdb stores in-frame clones only, minus some. This sample has some 1 million clones, with about 75% found just once. The specimen sequenced was memory CD4+ T cells sorted from blood. Described subset: CD45RA-negative fraction. The receptors shown here come from a man younger than 35 in good health.

J is TRBJ1-6 and V is TRBV28; no firm D call. This CDR3 contains 15 residues. Germline CDR1 is MDHEN and CDR2 is SYDVKM. The V gene lost 2 bases and the J gene lost 7 bases, with 12 bases spanning the gap. As DNA, the CDR3 is TGTGCCAGCAGTTTACTACTCCCTTCGAATTCACCCCTCCACTTT. Protein sequence: CASSLLLPSNSPLHF.

This clone was found once. This chain connects TRBV19 to TRBJ2-5, with a possible D match to TRBD1 (6 bases). CDR1 is LNHDA and CDR2 is SQIVND in the germline V gene (reference sequence). Deletions cut 5 bases from V and 4 bases from J, with 14 bases between. The CDR3 is 14 amino acids. CDR3 in amino acids: CASSPGDLRETQYF. DNA for the CDR3: TGTGCCAGTAGTCCAGGGGACCTCCGAGAGACCCAGTACTTC.

V and J are TRBV6-1 and TRBJ2-3; D perhaps matches TRBD2 (6 bases). Germline loops: CDR1 MNHNS, CDR2 SASEGT. The V and J ends lost 4 bases and 2 bases respectively, with 7 bases between them. CDR3 length equals 13 residues. Here the CDR3 reads CASSGTNTDTQYF. CDR3 nucleotide sequence: TGTGCCAGCAGTGGGACTAACACAGATACGCAGTATTTT.

The gene calls are TRBV5-5 and TRBJ2-7; 9 bases are shared with TRBD1. Germline V gene data show CDR1 as SGHKS and CDR2 as YYEKEE (reference sequence). The CDR3 is 14 residues long. The V segment lost 4 bases and the J segment 3 bases; nucleotides outside the gene matches: 5. The chain's CDR3 is CASSPGQGNYEQYF. The CDR3 nucleotides read TGTGCCAGCAGCCCTGGACAGGGGAACTACGAGCAGTACTTC. Complete variable domain (other parts from reference TRBV5-5 and TRBJ2-7): DAGVTQSPTHLIKTRGQQVTLRCSPISGHKSVSWYQQVLGQGPQFIFQYYEKEERGRGNFPDRFSARQFPNYSSELNVNALLLGDSALYLCASSPGQGNYEQYFGPGTRLTVT.

This clone appeared a few times. The V and J genes are TRBV2 and TRBJ2-2; TRBD2 agrees at 8 bases. Germline loops: CDR1 SNHLY, CDR2 FYNNEI. The CDR3 spans 16 residues. The V and J ends lost 7 bases and 1 base, in that order; junction bases with no gene match: 8. The CDR3 protein is CASKGPAGVNTGELFF. CDR3 in DNA: TGTGCCAGCAAGGGCCCAGCGGGGGTGAACACCGGGGAGCTGTTTTTT.

The V gene is TRBV7-2, the J gene TRBJ2-3; no firm D call. The length of the CDR3 is 17 residues. Germline CDR1 and CDR2: SGHTA and FQGNSA. Between the trimmed V and J ends, which lost 3 bases and 1 base, there was a span of 17 bases. In DNA, the CDR3 is TGTGCCAGCAGCTTGAGCCCCAATCAAGCCCGCACAGATACGCAGTATTTT. Residues: CASSLSPNQARTDTQYF.

This clone showed up just once. The V call is TRBV4-3, the J call TRBJ2-1; D gene unclear. The CDR3 covers 15 residues. In germline, CDR1 is LGHNA, CDR2 YSLEER. V was cut by 0 bases and J by 4 bases, with 10 bases left in between. Here the CDR3 DNA reads TGCGCCAGCAGCCAAGAGGGCGGCAGGTACAATGAGCAGTTCTTC. Protein: CASSQEGGRYNEQFF.

The chain couples TRBV2 to TRBJ2-3, with D uncertain. Germline V gene data show CDR1 as SNHLY and CDR2 as FYNNEI. Deletions cut 4 bases from V and 6 bases from J, with 8 bases between. The CDR3 loop spans 12 amino acids. The CDR3 sequence is CASSASGDTQYF. As DNA, the CDR3 is TGTGCCAGCAGTGCAAGTGGGGATACGCAGTATTTT.

The V and J genes are TRBV7-9 and TRBJ2-5; D remains ambiguous. The V end was cut by 5 bases, the J end by 2 bases, with 15 bases between. The CDR3 is 15 residues long. CDR1 is SEHNR, CDR2 FQNEAQ, per germline (reference sequence). The CDR3 region has the DNA TGTGCCAGCAGCCCCGACGGCCTTGGGCAAGAGACCCAGTACTTC. Protein: CASSPDGLGQETQYF.

This clone was picked up one time. The chain couples TRBV11-2 to TRBJ2-6; D gene ambiguous. This CDR3 contains 15 residues. CDR1 and CDR2 (germline): SGHAT, FQNNGV. Trimming took off 3 bases at V and 5 bases at J, with 11 bases between the two ends. The CDR3 loop reads CASSFGPARANVLTF. The CDR3 DNA reads as TGTGCCAGCAGCTTTGGCCCGGCGCGGGCCAACGTCCTGACTTTC.